A selection of T cell receptor beta chains follows, all from one sample in a study of Ad26.COV2.S vaccination and SARS-CoV-2 variants. Only in-frame clones appear in the TCRdb table, and some are missing; sequencing was by immunoSEQ multiplex PCR. The sample has roughly 150,000 clones; 86% are singletons. This specimen was peripheral blood, taken after recovery from COVID-19. Receptors were obtained from a human donor who had recovered from COVID-19. Both conserved end residues are part of each CDR3. The order of the fields is clone size, CDR3 length, D gene, J gene, V gene, CDR3 protein, CDR3 DNA. The D gene is left open where the match is weak. Some rows mark clone size as missing; the rest say once, few, many or name a class of expanded clone.

NA 12 NA TRBJ2-2 TRBV5-4 CASGVDTGELFF TGTGCCAGCGGGGTCGACACCGGGGAGCTGTTTTTT
NA 13 NA TRBJ2-7 TRBV6-5 CASSYGGPYEQYF TGTGCCAGCAGTTACGGTGGTCCCTACGAGCAGTACTTC
NA 13 NA TRBJ1-1 TRBV4-1 CASSQIRGTEAFF TGCGCCAGCAGCCAAATAAGGGGCACTGAAGCTTTCTTT
NA 14 NA TRBJ1-1 TRBV7-2 CASTGLLLNTEAFF TGTGCCAGCACTGGACTCCTGTTAAACACTGAAGCTTTCTTT
NA 15 NA TRBJ2-3 TRBV7-8 CASSLRGRVTDTQYF TGTGCCAGCAGCCTCAGGGGAAGGGTAACAGATACGCAGTATTTT
NA 13 NA TRBJ1-1 TRBV7-9 CASSLEGGTEAFF TGTGCCAGCAGCCTAGAGGGGGGCACTGAAGCTTTCTTT
NA 15 TRBD1 TRBJ1-1 TRBV30 CAWSLPGEGATEAFF TGTGCCTGGAGTCTACCTGGTGAGGGGGCCACTGAAGCTTTCTTT
NA 18 TRBD1 TRBJ2-1 TRBV19 CASRGLMLGTGGYNEQFF TGTGCCAGTAGGGGTCTAATGTTAGGGACAGGGGGGTACAATGAGCAGTTCTTC
once 13 NA TRBJ2-2 TRBV30 CAWLWPPTGELFF TGTGCCTGGTTATGGCCGCCCACCGGGGAGCTGTTTTTT
NA 14 NA TRBJ1-5 TRBV6-5 CASSQSLSNQPQHF TGTGCCAGCTCACAGTCCCTTAGCAATCAGCCCCAGCATTTT
NA 14 NA TRBJ2-1 TRBV7-9 CASALPGSYNEQFF TGTGCCAGCGCCCTACCGGGCTCCTACAATGAGCAGTTCTTC
NA 13 NA TRBJ2-2 TRBV29-1 CSARIGGSGELFF TGCAGCGCCAGAATCGGGGGCTCCGGGGAGCTGTTTTTT
NA 17 NA TRBJ1-1 TRBV7-8 CASSLVDTGNLNTEAFF TGTGCCAGCAGCTTAGTGGACACAGGAAACTTGAACACTGAAGCTTTCTTT
NA 15 TRBD1 TRBJ2-2 TRBV7-2 CASSNRDRVPGELFF TGTGCCAGCAGCAACCGGGACAGGGTTCCCGGGGAGCTGTTTTTT
NA 16 NA TRBJ1-5 TRBV27 CARNSVRHHSNQPQHF TGTGCCAGAAATTCGGTGCGACACCATAGCAATCAGCCCCAGCATTTT
NA 15 TRBD1 TRBJ1-2 TRBV7-8 CASSSRTGADYGYTF TGTGCCAGCAGCTCTCGGACAGGGGCGGACTATGGCTACACCTTC
few 14 NA TRBJ1-1 TRBV5-1 CASSEGRENTEAFF TGCGCCAGCAGCGAGGGACGAGAGAACACTGAAGCTTTCTTT
NA 17 NA TRBJ2-5 TRBV7-8 CASSFSVFGTAGETQYF TGTGCCAGCAGCTTTTCGGTCTTTGGGACAGCGGGGGAGACCCAGTACTTC
NA 13 NA TRBJ1-2 TRBV2 CASSPDVNYGYTF TGTGCCAGCAGCCCGGACGTCAACTATGGCTACACCTTC
NA 16 NA TRBJ1-1 TRBV13 CASSWTGGGSYTEAFF TGTGCCAGCAGCTGGACGGGGGGCGGATCATACACTGAAGCTTTCTTT
NA 16 TRBD2 TRBJ2-3 TRBV2 CASSVGIAGGLGTQYF TGTGCCAGCAGTGTAGGAATAGCGGGGGGGCTGGGTACGCAGTATTTT
NA 15 TRBD1 TRBJ2-2 TRBV19 CASKQGARNTGELFF TGTGCCAGTAAACAGGGGGCTCGGAACACCGGGGAGCTGTTTTTT
NA 13 NA TRBJ1-2 TRBV5-4 CASSSPNLYGYTF TGTGCCAGCAGCTCACCAAATCTCTATGGCTACACCTTC
NA 13 NA TRBJ1-2 TRBV6-5 CASSRDASRGYTF TGTGCCAGTAGCCGGGACGCCTCTCGGGGCTACACCTTC
NA 14 TRBD1 TRBJ1-4 TRBV9 CASSAGGTNEKLFF TGTGCCAGCAGCGCAGGGGGCACTAATGAAAAACTGTTTTTT
NA 15 NA TRBJ2-6 TRBV2 CASSEDSTGANVLTF TGTGCCAGCAGTGAAGACAGTACTGGGGCCAACGTCCTGACTTTC
few 15 NA TRBJ1-2 TRBV6-5 CASRTIQGANYGYTF TGTGCCAGCAGGACCATACAGGGTGCTAACTATGGCTACACCTTC
NA 11 NA TRBJ2-7 TRBV20-1 CSARAGFEQYF TGCAGTGCTAGGGCAGGGTTCGAGCAGTACTTC
NA 14 NA TRBJ2-3 TRBV13 CASSFEQGGGTQYF TGTGCCAGCAGCTTCGAACAGGGAGGTGGTACGCAGTATTTT
NA 14 NA TRBJ2-7 TRBV7-2 CASSLSGGFYEQYF TGTGCCAGCAGCTTATCAGGAGGGTTCTACGAGCAGTACTTC
NA 15 TRBD2 TRBJ2-1 TRBV4-3 CASSQGSSGGSEQFF TGCGCCAGCAGCCAAGGTTCTAGCGGGGGGTCTGAGCAGTTCTTC
NA 12 NA TRBJ2-2 TRBV7-6 CASSPDGGELFF TGTGCCAGCAGCCCTGACGGGGGGGAGCTGTTTTTT
NA 14 NA TRBJ2-7 TRBV4-3 CASSQGRGSYEQYF TGCGCCAGCAGCCAAGGTAGGGGGTCCTACGAGCAGTACTTC
NA 16 NA TRBJ1-3 TRBV15 CATSRVDTYSGNTIYF TGTGCCACCAGCAGGGTAGATACCTACTCTGGAAACACCATATATTTT
NA 16 NA TRBJ2-3 TRBV6-1 CASSEILGASTDTQYF TGTGCCAGCAGTGAAATCCTGGGGGCCTCCACAGATACGCAGTATTTT
NA 13 TRBD2 TRBJ2-5 TRBV18 CASQTSVQETQYF TGTGCCAGCCAGACTAGCGTCCAAGAGACCCAGTACTTC
few 17 NA TRBJ1-6 TRBV6-2/TRBV6-3 CASSPADLRVYNSPLHF TGTGCCAGCAGCCCTGCTGACCTTAGAGTCTATAATTCACCCCTCCACTTT
NA 17 TRBD2 TRBJ2-1 TRBV4-1 CASSPTILAGGPNEQFF TGCGCCAGCAGCCCGACTATACTAGCGGGGGGGCCAAATGAGCAGTTCTTC
NA 18 TRBD1 TRBJ1-6 TRBV5-1 CASSAGPRDRGVNSPLHF TGCGCCAGCAGCGCTGGACCCCGCGACAGGGGGGTTAATTCACCCCTCCACTTT
NA 14 NA TRBJ1-3 TRBV6-5 CASSRRGSGNTIYF TGTGCCAGCAGCCGGCGGGGCTCTGGAAACACCATATATTTT
few 14 NA TRBJ1-1 TRBV3-1/TRBV3-2 CASSRREINTEAFF TGTGCCAGCAGCCGGAGAGAGATTAACACTGAAGCTTTCTTT
NA 17 TRBD2 TRBJ2-7 TRBV6-2/TRBV6-3 CASSYTKKTSTPYEQYF TGTGCCAGCAGTTACACCAAAAAGACTAGCACCCCCTACGAGCAGTACTTC
NA 15 NA TRBJ2-5 TRBV3-1/TRBV3-2 CASSRAGDGEETQYF TGTGCCAGCAGCCGTGCTGGTGACGGGGAAGAGACCCAGTACTTC